The T cell receptor (beta chain) under discussion was sequenced for a study of blood T cells in healthy people across ages. V shed 5 bases, J shed 5 bases, and the junction held 9 bases outside the gene matches. CDR1 and CDR2 from the germline V gene are SGHAT and FQNNGV. This CDR3 comprises 15 residues. The sample holds a few counts of this clonotype. Its cognate antigen is unknown. A sample-barcoded 5' primer and a J-beta primer mix were used in a second PCR of about 7 to 12 cycles. In TCRdb, the 5' RACE reads were re-called with MiXCR into one record per CDR3 protein. There are about a million distinct CDR3 sequences in the sample; just over 50% occur only once, and about 21% lies in the top ten. Study findings and constraints: Among T cells, TCR beta diversity per million cells dropped roughly linearly as age rose.

The sequence was obtained from a woman aged 60-75 years in good health. The V call is TRBV11-2, the J call TRBJ2-1, with 7 bases identical to TRBD2. The sample comprised blood. The CDR3 sequence: CASSPYRGRDNEQFF. Written as DNA, the CDR3 is TGTGCCAGCAGCCCCTATCGCGGGAGAGACAATGAGCAGTTCTTC.